These 17 T cell receptor beta chains were sequenced from one sample in a study of long-term antiretroviral therapy in people with HIV (dated by TCRdb to the early 2020s). The immunoSEQ hsTCRB v3.0 assay was used at survey level resolution for TRB variable region sequencing. Not all clones reach the TCRdb copy of this immuneACCESS table, which keeps in-frame sequences only. Checked studies attribute under half of the gap to unresolved V genes and leave the rest unexplained. The sample table contains 20,000 or so clones; only one count was recorded for around 86% of them. The ten largest clonotypes hold 8% to 8.5% of the sample. Sequenced here: unsorted PBMCs, sampled 0.2 years before starting antiretroviral therapy. The source is a man between 18 and 35 years old with HIV.

The chain employs TRBV6-1 and TRBJ2-3, with no clear D. CDR3 length: 13 residues. Germline CDR1 reads MNHNS; CDR2 reads SASEGT. V lost 8 bases, J lost 0 bases, and 9 bases lay in between. The DNA of the CDR3 is TGTGCCAGCGGGGTCCCTAGCACAGATACGCAGTATTTT. Its translation: CASGVPSTDTQYF.

This clone appeared once. The V gene is TRBV9, the J gene TRBJ2-7; TRBD2 agrees at 12 bases. The V gene end was trimmed by 0 bases and the J gene end by 3 bases; junction bases not matched to a gene: 1. Germline V lookup: CDR1 SGDLS, CDR2 YYNGEE. The CDR3 has 15 residues. The CDR3 region is CASSVGLAGVYEQYF. CDR3 bases: TGTGCCAGCAGCGTAGGACTAGCGGGGGTCTACGAGCAGTACTTC.

This chain's CDR3 is CAISEYASGGTDTQYF. The CDR3 nucleotides read TGTGCCATCAGTGAGTATGCTAGCGGGGGCACAGATACGCAGTATTTT. The chain combines TRBV10-3 with TRBJ2-3; 9 bases line up with TRBD2. CDR1 and CDR2 from the germline V gene are ENHRY and SYGVKD. After removal of 1 base from V and 1 base from J, the junction contained 3 bases not matched to a gene. This CDR3 is 16 amino acids long.

CDR3 protein: CASSEAGAGNQPQHF. In DNA, the CDR3 is TGTGCCAGCAGTGAAGCGGGGGCAGGGAATCAGCCCCAGCATTTT. The chain employs TRBV2 and TRBJ1-5; D is possibly TRBD1 (6 bases). Germline CDR1 reads SNHLY; CDR2 reads FYNNEI. The CDR3 covers 15 residues. Between the trimmed V and J ends, which lost 0 bases and 4 bases, there was a span of 10 bases.

The chain links TRBV9 to TRBJ2-3; D is unresolved. CDR3 size: 10 residues. Germline V gene sequence: CDR1 SGDLS, CDR2 YYNGEE. The V end lost 7 bases, the J end lost 8 bases, and 8 bases lay between the germline ends. DNA of the CDR3: TGTGCCAGCCCCCGCCCTACGCAGTATTTT. Encoded protein: CASPRPTQYF.

The rearrangement uses TRBV6-6 and TRBJ1-2, with 7 bases matching TRBD1. CDR1 is MNHNY, CDR2 SVGAGI, per germline (reference sequence). V dropped 5 bases and J dropped 6; count of bases not matched to a gene: 6. The CDR3 is made up of 13 amino acids. The CDR3 coding sequence is TGTGCCAGCAGTCGAGACAGGGTCGATGGCTACACCTTC. Translation: CASSRDRVDGYTF.

The sample holds one count of this clone. V usage is TRBV7-8 and J usage is TRBJ2-1; a weak D match, TRBD1 (6 bases). Germline V CDR1 and CDR2: SGHVS, FQNEAQ. The germline V and J ends were trimmed by 7 bases and 0 bases, with 13 bases remaining between them. The CDR3 extends over 15 amino acids. CDR3: CASTYRAGSYNEQFF. CDR3 coding DNA: TGTGCCAGCACCTACAGGGCCGGCTCCTACAATGAGCAGTTCTTC.

The chain has TRBV11-2 and TRBJ2-3; 9 bases align to TRBD2. CDR1 SGHAT and CDR2 FQNNGV come from the germline V gene. J lost 2 bases, V lost 10 bases, and 4 bases had no gene match. The CDR3 is made up of 13 amino acids. The DNA of the CDR3 is TGTGCCACTGAGCGGGGGGACACAGATACGCAGTATTTT. Translation gives CATERGDTDTQYF.

The chain recombines TRBV2 with TRBJ2-5; D is perhaps TRBD1 or TRBD2 (6 bases each). Trimming removed 8 bases at V and 4 bases at J, with 20 bases between. From germline, CDR1 is SNHLY and CDR2 FYNNEI. The CDR3 has 15 amino acids. CDR3 sequence: CASATGGGLLETQYF. The CDR3 nucleotides are TGTGCCAGCGCGACTGGAGGGGGGCTCCTAGAGACCCAGTACTTC.

The chain is built from TRBV6-1 and TRBJ2-2; 7 bases fit TRBD1. With 2 bases clipped from V and 4 bases from J, the junction kept 7 bases outside the gene matches. This CDR3 spans 16 amino acids. The germline gives CDR1 MNHNS, CDR2 SASEGT. The CDR3 protein is CASSEITGVATGELFF. The CDR3 region has the DNA TGTGCCAGCAGTGAAATAACAGGGGTAGCCACCGGGGAGCTGTTTTTT.

The chain joins TRBV7-9 to TRBJ2-7, with TRBD2 matching 8 bases. The CDR3 spans 15 residues. Trimming cost V 1 base and J 3 bases; bases outside gene matches: 5. CDR1 SEHNR and CDR2 FQNEAQ come from the germline V gene (reference sequence). CDR3 protein: CASSLEAGAHYEQYF. The DNA of the CDR3 is TGTGCCAGCAGCTTAGAAGCGGGAGCTCACTACGAGCAGTACTTC.

This clone came up a few times. The chain recombines TRBV29-1 with TRBJ1-1; D uncertain. This CDR3 is 13 amino acids long. V lost 0 bases and J 8 bases, leaving 13 bases between the germline ends. Germline V gene lookup returns CDR1 SQVTM and CDR2 ANQGSEA. In DNA form, the CDR3 reads TGCAGCGTTGAAGATCAGGTTTGGGGAGAAGCTTTCTTT. Translated: CSVEDQVWGEAFF.

The chain recombines TRBV6-5 with TRBJ2-7; TRBD1 is a possible D gene (5 bases). The CDR3 is 11 amino acids. From germline, CDR1 is MNHEY and CDR2 SVGAGI. The germline V and J ends were trimmed by 5 bases and 6 bases, with 8 bases remaining between them. In nucleotides, the CDR3 is TGTGCCAGCAGTCAGGGAAGCGAGCAGTACTTC. It encodes CASSQGSEQYF.

The chain recombines TRBV7-3 with TRBJ2-5, with D possibly being TRBD1 (6 bases). The germline V gene has CDR1 SGHTA and CDR2 FQGTGA. This CDR3 is 15 amino acids long. Between the trimmed V and J ends, which lost 2 bases and 5 bases, there was a span of 15 bases. CDR3 sequence (DNA): TGTGCCAGCAGCTTAGGAGGCGGTACAGGGGAGACCCAGTACTTC. Protein sequence: CASSLGGGTGETQYF. The whole variable domain, filled in from reference TRBV7-3 and TRBJ2-5, reads GAGVSQTPSNKVTEKGKYVELRCDPISGHTALYWYRQSLGQGPEFLIYFQGTGAADDSGLPNDRFFAVRPEGSVSTLKIQRTERGDSAVYLCASSLGGGTGETQYFGPGTRLLVL.

V usage is TRBV29-1 and J usage is TRBJ1-1; 9 bases map to TRBD1. Germline V CDR1 and CDR2: SQVTM, ANQGSEA. The CDR3 is 13 residues long. J lost 5 bases, V lost 7 bases, and 8 bases had no gene match. Here the CDR3 reads CSAQQGARTEAFF. The DNA of the CDR3 is TGCAGCGCTCAACAGGGGGCGCGTACTGAAGCTTTCTTT. Filled out from reference TRBV29-1 and TRBJ1-1, the complete variable domain reads SAVISQKPSRDICQRGTSLTIQCQVDSQVTMMFWYRQQPGQSLTLIATANQGSEATYESGFVIDKFPISRPNLTFSTLTVSNMSPEDSSIYLCSAQQGARTEAFFGQGTRLTVV.

The chain carries TRBV7-2 and TRBJ2-1; perhaps D is TRBD1 or TRBD2 (5 bases each). Trimming left V 0 bases short and J 3 bases short, with 9 bases between. This CDR3 is 15 amino acids long. CDR1 and CDR2 from the germline V gene are SGHTA and FQGNSA. As DNA, the CDR3 is TGTGCCAGCAGCTTAGCCGGGGCCGGCTACAATGAGCAGTTCTTC. It is translated as CASSLAGAGYNEQFF.

The V and J genes are TRBV6-5 and TRBJ1-2; D is uncertain. Per the germline V gene, CDR1 is MNHEY and CDR2 is SVGAGI. V was shortened by 2 bases and J by 6 bases, with 10 bases between the two germline ends. The CDR3 is 13 amino acids. The CDR3 reads CASSYPHLDGYTF. The CDR3 DNA sequence: TGTGCCAGCAGTTACCCACACTTGGATGGCTACACCTTC.